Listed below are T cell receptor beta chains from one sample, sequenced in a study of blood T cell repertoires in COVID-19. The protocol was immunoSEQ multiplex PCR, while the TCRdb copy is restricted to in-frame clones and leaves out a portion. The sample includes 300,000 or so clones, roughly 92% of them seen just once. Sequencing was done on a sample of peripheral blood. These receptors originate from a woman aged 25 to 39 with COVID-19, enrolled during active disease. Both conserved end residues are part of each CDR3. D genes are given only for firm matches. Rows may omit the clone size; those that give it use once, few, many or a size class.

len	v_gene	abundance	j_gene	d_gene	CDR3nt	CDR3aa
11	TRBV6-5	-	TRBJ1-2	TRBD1	TGTGCCAGCGGGGCAGGGGGAGGCTACACCTTC	CASGAGGGYTF
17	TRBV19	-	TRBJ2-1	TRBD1	TGTGCCACCTCGCCCCACATTACAGGGGGTGGAGGAAATGAGCAGTTCTTC	CATSPHITGGGGNEQFF
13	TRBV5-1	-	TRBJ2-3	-	TGCGCCAGCAGCCTGGGACACCCAGATACGCAGTATTTT	CASSLGHPDTQYF
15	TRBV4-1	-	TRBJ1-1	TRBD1	TGCGCCAGCAGCCAGGAGGACAGGTTGAACACTGAAGCTTTCTTT	CASSQEDRLNTEAFF
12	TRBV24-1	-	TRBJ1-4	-	TGTGCCACTTCGACAGATAATGAAAAACTGTTTTTT	CATSTDNEKLFF
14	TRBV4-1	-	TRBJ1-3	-	TGCGCCAGCAGCCCGAGAGTAGCTGGAAACACCATATATTTT	CASSPRVAGNTIYF
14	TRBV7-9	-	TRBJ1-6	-	TGTGCCAGCAGCTTTTTACAGAAGGATTCACCCCTCCACTTT	CASSFLQKDSPLHF
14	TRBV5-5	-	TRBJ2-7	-	TGTGCCAGCCTTCCTGACAGGAGCCCTTGGGAGCAGTACTTC	CASLPDRSPWEQYF
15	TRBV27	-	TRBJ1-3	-	TGTGCCAGCAGTTTAATCGGGGGGAACGGAAACACCATATATTTT	CASSLIGGNGNTIYF
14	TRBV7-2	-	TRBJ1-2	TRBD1	TGTGCCAGCAGCCCATCGACAGGGAACTATGGCTACACCTTC	CASSPSTGNYGYTF
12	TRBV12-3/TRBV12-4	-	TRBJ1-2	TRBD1	TGTGCCAGCAGTGGGCACAGGGGTGGCTACACCTTC	CASSGHRGGYTF
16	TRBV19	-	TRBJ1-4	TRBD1	TGTGCCAGTAGTAAGCCGACAGGGGGAACTAATGAAAAACTGTTTTTT	CASSKPTGGTNEKLFF
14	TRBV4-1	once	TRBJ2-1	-	TGCGCCAGCAGCCACAGAGACAGCTACAATGAGCAGTTCTTC	CASSHRDSYNEQFF
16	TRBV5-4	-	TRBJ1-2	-	TGTGCCAGCAGCGAAAACGCACGGGGGACTGACTATGGCTACACCTTC	CASSENARGTDYGYTF
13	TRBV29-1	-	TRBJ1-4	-	TGCAGCGTTCAGTTGCAGGGAAGTGAAAAACTGTTTTTT	CSVQLQGSEKLFF
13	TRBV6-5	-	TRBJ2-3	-	TGTGCCAGCACTGGACTTAGCACAGATACGCAGTATTTT	CASTGLSTDTQYF
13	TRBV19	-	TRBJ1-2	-	TGTGCCAGTAGTATAGGGACTTCTTATGGCTACACCTTC	CASSIGTSYGYTF
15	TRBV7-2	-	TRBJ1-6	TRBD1	TGTGCCAGCAGCCACGGGACAGGTCTTAATTCACCCCTCCACTTT	CASSHGTGLNSPLHF
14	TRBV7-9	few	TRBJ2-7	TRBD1	TGTGCCAGCAGCCGACAGGGTTCATCGGACGAGCAGTACTTC	CASSRQGSSDEQYF
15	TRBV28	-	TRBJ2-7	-	TGTGCCAGCAGTTACCCTCCCCGTGGGGGGTGGGAGCAGTACTTC	CASSYPPRGGWEQYF
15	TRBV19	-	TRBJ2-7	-	TGTGCCAGTAGTATAGGGCAGGGGACCTCCTACGAGCAGTACTTC	CASSIGQGTSYEQYF
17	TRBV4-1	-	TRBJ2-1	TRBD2	TGCGCCAGCAGCCAAGCCAAACTAGCGGGAGTGGGGAATGAGCAGTTCTTC	CASSQAKLAGVGNEQFF
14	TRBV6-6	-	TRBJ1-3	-	TGTGCCAGCAGTCCCCGGGGGGAGGCAAACACCATATATTTT	CASSPRGEANTIYF
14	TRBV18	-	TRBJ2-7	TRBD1	TGTGCCAGCTCACGACAGGGAATAGAGGGCGAGCAGTACTTC	CASSRQGIEGEQYF
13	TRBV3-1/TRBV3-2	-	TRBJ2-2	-	TGTGCCAGCAGCCTGTTTCGGGCCGGGGAGCTGTTTTTT	CASSLFRAGELFF
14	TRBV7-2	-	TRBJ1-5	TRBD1	TGTGCCAGCAGCTCCCAGGGGGCGAGCCAGCCCCAGCATTTT	CASSSQGASQPQHF
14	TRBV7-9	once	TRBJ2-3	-	TGTGCCAGCAGCCCTGTAGCGAGCACAGATACGCAGTATTTT	CASSPVASTDTQYF
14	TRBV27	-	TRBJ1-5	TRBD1	TGTGCCAGCAATCGACAGGGAGGCAATCAGCCCCAGCATTTT	CASNRQGGNQPQHF
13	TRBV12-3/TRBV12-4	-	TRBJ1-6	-	TGTGCCAGCAGTTTAGTCGAGGATTCACCCCTCCACTTT	CASSLVEDSPLHF
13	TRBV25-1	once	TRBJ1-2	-	TGTGCCAGCACACTAACAGGGTCGGATGGCTACACCTTC	CASTLTGSDGYTF
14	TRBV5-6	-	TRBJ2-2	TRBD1	TGTGCCAGCAGCCGGGACAGCCAAACCGGGGAGCTGTTTTTT	CASSRDSQTGELFF
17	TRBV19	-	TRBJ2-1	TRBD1	TGTGCCAGTAGTATTAACAGGGGCGAGGGCTCCTACAATGAGCAGTTCTTC	CASSINRGEGSYNEQFF
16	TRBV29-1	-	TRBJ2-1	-	TGCAGCGTTGAACCCCCCATGAGGCAGACTTACAATGAGCAGTTCTTC	CSVEPPMRQTYNEQFF
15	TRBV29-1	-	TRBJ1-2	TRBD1	TGCAGCGTCGAACCCGGGACAGGCGGGCCCTATGGCTACACCTTC	CSVEPGTGGPYGYTF
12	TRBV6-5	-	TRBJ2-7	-	TGTGCCAGCAGTAGGGACAACTACGAGCAGTACTTC	CASSRDNYEQYF
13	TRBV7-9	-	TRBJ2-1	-	TGTGCCAGCAGCTTAGGAGGGGGCAATGAGCAGTTCTTC	CASSLGGGNEQFF
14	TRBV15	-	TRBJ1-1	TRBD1	TGTGCCACCAGCCCCGGGACAGTGAACACTGAAGCTTTCTTT	CATSPGTVNTEAFF
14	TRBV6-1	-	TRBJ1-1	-	TGTGCCAGCAGTGAAATAGGGAGTCGCACTGAAGCTTTCTTT	CASSEIGSRTEAFF
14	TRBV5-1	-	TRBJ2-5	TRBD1	TGCGCCAGCAGCTTAGGACAGGTCCAAGAGACCCAGTACTTC	CASSLGQVQETQYF
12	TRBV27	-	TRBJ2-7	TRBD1	TGTGCCACCTACAGGGGGCTGAACGAGCAGTACTTC	CATYRGLNEQYF
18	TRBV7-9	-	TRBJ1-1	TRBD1	TGTGCCAGCAGCGGAGGAGACAGGGTCGCTGGTAGAAACACTGAAGCTTTCTTT	CASSGGDRVAGRNTEAFF
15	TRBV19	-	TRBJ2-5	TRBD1	TGTGCCAGTAGTAATGGACAGGGGGTAGGGGAGACCCAGTACTTC	CASSNGQGVGETQYF
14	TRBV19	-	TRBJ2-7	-	TGTGCCAGTACCGTAAATGGGGCCTCCTACGAGCAGTACTTC	CASTVNGASYEQYF
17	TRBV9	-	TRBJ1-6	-	TGTGCCAGCAGCGTAGAGGCAGGGGCCACCTATAATTCACCCCTCCACTTT	CASSVEAGATYNSPLHF
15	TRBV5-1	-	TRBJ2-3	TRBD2	TGCGCCAGCAGCTCATTACTGGCGGGAGGGGATACGCAGTATTTT	CASSSLLAGGDTQYF
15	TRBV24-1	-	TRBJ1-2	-	TGTGCCACCAGCGATAAGGCTGACAGGAAGCCTGGCTACACCTTC	CATSDKADRKPGYTF
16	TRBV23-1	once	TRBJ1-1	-	TGCGCCAGCAGTCAGATGGGGGGTCGTGCGAGTCGCCAAGCTTTCTTT	CASSQMGGRASRQAFF
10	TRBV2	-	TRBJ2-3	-	TGTGCCAGCGGAGGAGATACGCAGTATTTT	CASGGDTQYF
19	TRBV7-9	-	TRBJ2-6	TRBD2	TGTGCCAGCAGCTTACTCCGGCGGGAGGTTCCCTCTGGGGCCAACGTCCTGACTTTC	CASSLLRREVPSGANVLTF
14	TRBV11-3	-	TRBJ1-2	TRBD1	TGTGCCAGCAGCCAGAGACAGGGTTGTGGTGGCTACACCTTC	CASSQRQGCGGYTF
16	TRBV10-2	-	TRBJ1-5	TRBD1	TGCGCCAGCAGTACGGACAGGGGCAGCCGCAATCAGCCCCAGCATTTT	CASSTDRGSRNQPQHF
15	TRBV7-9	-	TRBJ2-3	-	TGTGCCAGCAGCTTAGGTCAGGGGCACACAGATACGCAGTATTTT	CASSLGQGHTDTQYF
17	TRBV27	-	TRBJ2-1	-	TGTGCCAGCAGTCTCGTCACAGGCGCTTTACTGGACAATGAGCAGTTCTTC	CASSLVTGALLDNEQFF
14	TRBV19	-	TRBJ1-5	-	TGTGCCAGTAGTACAAGACAGAGCAATCAGCCCCAGCATTTT	CASSTRQSNQPQHF
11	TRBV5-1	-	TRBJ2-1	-	TGCGCCAGCAGCTTGGTCGATGAGCAGTTCTTC	CASSLVDEQFF
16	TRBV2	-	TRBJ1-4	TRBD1	TGTGCCAGCAGCCAATTCGGACAGGGCACTAATGAAAAACTGTTTTTT	CASSQFGQGTNEKLFF
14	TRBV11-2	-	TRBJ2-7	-	TGTGCCAGCAGCTTAGGACCAGGGGACTACGAGCAGTACTTC	CASSLGPGDYEQYF
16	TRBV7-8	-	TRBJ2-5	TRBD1	TGTGCCAGCAGCTTAATCGCCGGGACAGCAGAAGAGACCCAGTACTTC	CASSLIAGTAEETQYF